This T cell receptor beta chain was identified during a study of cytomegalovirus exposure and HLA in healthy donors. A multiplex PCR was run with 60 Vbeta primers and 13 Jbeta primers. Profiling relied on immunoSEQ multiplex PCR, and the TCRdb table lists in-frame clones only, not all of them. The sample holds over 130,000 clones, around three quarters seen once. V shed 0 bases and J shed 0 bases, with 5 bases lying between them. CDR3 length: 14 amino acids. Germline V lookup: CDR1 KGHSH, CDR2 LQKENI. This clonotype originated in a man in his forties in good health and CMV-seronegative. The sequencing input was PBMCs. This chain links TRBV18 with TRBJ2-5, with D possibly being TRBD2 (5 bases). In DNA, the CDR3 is TGTGCCAGCTCACCACCGGACTACCAAGAGACCCAGTACTTC. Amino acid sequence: CASSPPDYQETQYF. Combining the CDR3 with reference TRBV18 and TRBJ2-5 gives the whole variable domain NAGVMQNPRHLVRRRGQEARLRCSPMKGHSHVYWYRQLPEEGLKFMVYLQKENIIDESGMPKERFSAEFPKEGPSILRIQQVVRGDSAAYFCASSPPDYQETQYFGPGTRLLVL.